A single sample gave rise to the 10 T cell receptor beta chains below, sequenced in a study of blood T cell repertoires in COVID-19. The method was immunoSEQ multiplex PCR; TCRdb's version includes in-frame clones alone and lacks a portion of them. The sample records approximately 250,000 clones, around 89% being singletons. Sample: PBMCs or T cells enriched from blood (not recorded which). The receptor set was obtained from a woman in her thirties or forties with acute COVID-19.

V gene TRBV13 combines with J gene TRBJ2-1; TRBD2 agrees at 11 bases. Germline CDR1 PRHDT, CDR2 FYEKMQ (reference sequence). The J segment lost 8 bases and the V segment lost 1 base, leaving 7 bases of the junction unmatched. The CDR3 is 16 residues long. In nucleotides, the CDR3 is TGTGCCAGCAGCTTAGTAGGTCTAGCGGGGGGCTATGAGCAGTTCTTC. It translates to CASSLVGLAGGYEQFF.

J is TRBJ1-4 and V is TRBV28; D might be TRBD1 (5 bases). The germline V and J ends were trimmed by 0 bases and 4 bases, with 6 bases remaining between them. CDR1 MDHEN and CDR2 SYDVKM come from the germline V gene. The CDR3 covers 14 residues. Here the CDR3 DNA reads TGTGCCAGCAGTTTATGGGGGGGTAATGAAAAACTGTTTTTT. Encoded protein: CASSLWGGNEKLFF.

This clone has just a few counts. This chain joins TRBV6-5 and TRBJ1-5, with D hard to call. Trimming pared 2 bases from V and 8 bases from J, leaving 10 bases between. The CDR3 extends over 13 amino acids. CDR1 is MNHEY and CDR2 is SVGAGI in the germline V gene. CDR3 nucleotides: TGTGCCAGCAGTTACGACTTCGGGGAGCCCCAGCATTTT. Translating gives CASSYDFGEPQHF.

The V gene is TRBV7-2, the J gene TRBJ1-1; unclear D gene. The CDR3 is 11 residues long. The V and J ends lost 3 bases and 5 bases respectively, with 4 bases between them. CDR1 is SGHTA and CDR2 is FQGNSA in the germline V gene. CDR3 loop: CASSFLTEAFF. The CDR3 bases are TGTGCCAGCAGCTTTCTAACTGAAGCTTTCTTT.

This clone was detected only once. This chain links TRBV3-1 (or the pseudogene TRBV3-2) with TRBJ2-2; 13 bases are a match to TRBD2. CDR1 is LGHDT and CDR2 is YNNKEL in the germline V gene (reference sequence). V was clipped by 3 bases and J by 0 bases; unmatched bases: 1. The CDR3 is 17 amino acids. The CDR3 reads CASSQTSGRPNTGELFF. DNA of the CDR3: TGTGCCAGCAGCCAGACTAGCGGGAGGCCGAACACCGGGGAGCTGTTTTTT.

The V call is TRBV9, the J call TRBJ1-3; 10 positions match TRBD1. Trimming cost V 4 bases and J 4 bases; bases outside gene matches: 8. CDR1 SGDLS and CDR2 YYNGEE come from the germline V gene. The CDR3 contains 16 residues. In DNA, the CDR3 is TGTGCCAGCAGCCCCGGACAGGGGGTAGGCGGAAACACCATATATTTT. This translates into CASSPGQGVGGNTIYF.

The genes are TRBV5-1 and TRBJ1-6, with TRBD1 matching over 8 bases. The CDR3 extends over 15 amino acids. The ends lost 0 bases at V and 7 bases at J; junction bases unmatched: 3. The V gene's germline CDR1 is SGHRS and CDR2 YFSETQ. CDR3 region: CASSLGTGLNSPLHF. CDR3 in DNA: TGCGCCAGCAGCTTGGGGACAGGGTTGAATTCACCCCTCCACTTT.

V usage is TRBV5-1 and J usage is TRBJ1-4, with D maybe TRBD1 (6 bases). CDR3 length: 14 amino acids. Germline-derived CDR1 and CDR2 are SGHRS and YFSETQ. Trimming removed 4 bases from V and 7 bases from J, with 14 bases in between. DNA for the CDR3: TGCGCCAGCAGCCCCCAGGGGTCGGGTGAAAAACTGTTTTTT. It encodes CASSPQGSGEKLFF.

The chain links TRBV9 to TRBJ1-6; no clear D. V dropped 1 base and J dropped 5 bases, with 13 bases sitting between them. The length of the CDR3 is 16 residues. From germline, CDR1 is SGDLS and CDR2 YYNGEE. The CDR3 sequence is CASSVSSMPDNSPLHF. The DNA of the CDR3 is TGTGCCAGCAGCGTATCTAGTATGCCCGATAATTCACCCCTCCACTTT. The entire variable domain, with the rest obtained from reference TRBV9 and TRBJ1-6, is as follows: DSGVTQTPKHLITATGQRVTLRCSPRSGDLSVYWYQQSLDQGLQFLIQYYNGEERAKGNILERFSAQQFPDLHSELNLSSLELGDSALYFCASSVSSMPDNSPLHFGNGTRLTVT.

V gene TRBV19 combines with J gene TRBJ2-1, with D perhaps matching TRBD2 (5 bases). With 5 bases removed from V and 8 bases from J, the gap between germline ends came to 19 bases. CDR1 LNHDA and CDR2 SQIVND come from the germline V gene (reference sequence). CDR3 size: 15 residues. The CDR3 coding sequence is TGTGCCAGTAGTGCCACGTCCGGAGCGGTATATGAGCAGTTCTTC. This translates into CASSATSGAVYEQFF.